The 5 T cell receptor beta chains reported below all come from one sample, sequenced in a study of T cell repertoires in cytomegalovirus infection (dated by TCRdb to between 2018 and 2020). Antigens of these TCRs are unknown. This specimen's treatment or condition label, per the study, means: in vitro stimulation with specific CMV peptide epitopes to enrich CMV-specific T cells. The data were produced on an Illumina HiSeq 1500. TCRdb took the public reads, trimmed them with fastp at Q25, ran MiXCR for clone calling and kept in-frame beta chains. CDR3 protein duplicates are merged, each entry listing the most common genes and DNA. Across this sample there are approximately 280,000 distinct CDR3 sequences, with roughly a fifth seen only once. The ten largest clonotypes hold approximately 19% of the sample. The starting material was cultured PBMCs, obtained from culture after CMV antigen stimulation. The receptors stem from a human donor in good health (CMV status not recorded). Some clones in this sample may be carry-over from other donors' samples.

This clonotype was counted many times. V usage is TRBV7-6 and J usage is TRBJ2-5; unclear D gene. V was clipped by 5 bases and J by 2 bases, with 12 bases between them. The germline gives CDR1 SGHVS, CDR2 FNYEAQ. The CDR3 is made up of 14 amino acids. CDR3 DNA sequence: TGTGCCAGCAGCCCTGGCGGTGAGCAAGAGACCCAGTACTTC. It encodes CASSPGGEQETQYF.

This clonotype was counted a few times. The chain employs TRBV12-3 or TRBV12-4 and TRBJ2-3; the D is unclear. CDR3 length: 14 residues. V was trimmed by 1 base and J by 0 bases, leaving 5 bases between them. The CDR3 spells CASSLGHSTDTQYF. The CDR3 DNA sequence: TGTGCCAGCAGTTTAGGGCACAGCACAGATACGCAGTATTTT.

This chain joins TRBV7-9 and TRBJ2-7; the D gene is possibly TRBD1 (6 bases). Germline V gene sequence: CDR1 SEHNR, CDR2 FQNEAQ (reference sequence). Trimming pared 5 bases from V and 6 bases from J, leaving 20 bases between. CDR3 length: 15 amino acids. CDR3: CASSPQDSPVGEQYF. The CDR3 nucleotides are TGTGCCAGCAGCCCACAGGACAGTCCAGTGGGCGAGCAGTACTTC.

This clonotype was picked up a small number of times. The chain carries TRBV7-9 and TRBJ1-2; no reliable D call. The CDR3 sequence is 15 residues long. The germline V gene encodes CDR1 SEHNR and CDR2 FQNEAQ (reference sequence). The germline V and J ends were trimmed by 1 base and 1 base, with 10 bases remaining between them. CDR3 DNA: TGTGCCAGCAGCTTAGATGAGAGGCTTAACTATGGCTACACCTTC. This codes for CASSLDERLNYGYTF.

This clonotype was seen many times. CDR3 bases: TGTGCCAGCAGCTTACTGGCAGGAAGAGAAAAACTGTTTTTT. It specifies CASSLLAGREKLFF. The chain joins TRBV7-9 to TRBJ1-4; unclear D gene. Germline loops: CDR1 SEHNR, CDR2 FQNEAQ (reference sequence). The CDR3 is made up of 14 amino acids. The V end lost 2 bases, the J end lost 8 bases, and 12 bases lay between the germline ends.